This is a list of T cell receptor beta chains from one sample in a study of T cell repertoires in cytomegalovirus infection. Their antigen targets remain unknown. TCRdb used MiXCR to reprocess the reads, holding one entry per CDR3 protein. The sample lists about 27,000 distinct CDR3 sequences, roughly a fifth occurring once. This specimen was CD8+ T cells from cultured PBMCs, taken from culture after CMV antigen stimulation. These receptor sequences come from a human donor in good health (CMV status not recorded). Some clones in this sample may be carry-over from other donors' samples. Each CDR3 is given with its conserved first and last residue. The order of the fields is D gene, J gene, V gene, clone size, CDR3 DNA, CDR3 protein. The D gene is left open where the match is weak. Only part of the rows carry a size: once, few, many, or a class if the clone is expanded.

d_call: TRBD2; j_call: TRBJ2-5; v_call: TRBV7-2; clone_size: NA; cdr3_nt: TGTGCCAGCAGCATCCATAGCGGGGGGGCCGAGACCCAGTACTTC; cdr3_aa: CASSIHSGGAETQYF
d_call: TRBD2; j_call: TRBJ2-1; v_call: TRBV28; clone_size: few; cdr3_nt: TGTGCCAGCAGTTCCCCCCCCACTAGCGGGAGTGACGGTGAGCAGTTCTTC; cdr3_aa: CASSSPPTSGSDGEQFF
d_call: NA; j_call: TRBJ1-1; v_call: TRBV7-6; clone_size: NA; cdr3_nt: TGTGCCAGCAGCTTATCTTCGGATATGAACACTGAAGCTTTCTTT; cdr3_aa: CASSLSSDMNTEAFF
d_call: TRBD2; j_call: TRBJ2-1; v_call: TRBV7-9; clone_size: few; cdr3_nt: TGTGCCAGCAGGGAACCGGGACTAGCGGTCCATGAGCAGTTCTTC; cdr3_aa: CASREPGLAVHEQFF
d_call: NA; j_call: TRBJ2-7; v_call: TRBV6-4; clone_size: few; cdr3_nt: TGTGCCAGCCTCGGACGGACCTACGAGCAGTACTTC; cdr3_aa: CASLGRTYEQYF
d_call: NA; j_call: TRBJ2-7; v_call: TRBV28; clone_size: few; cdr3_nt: TGTGCCAGCAGTTTTCTTACGTCGGGGGTTACCTACGAGCAGTACTTC; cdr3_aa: CASSFLTSGVTYEQYF
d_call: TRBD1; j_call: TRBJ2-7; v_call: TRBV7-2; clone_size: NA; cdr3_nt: TGTGCCAGCAGCTTAAGGACAGGGGGGGCCTACGAGCAGTACTTC; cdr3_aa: CASSLRTGGAYEQYF
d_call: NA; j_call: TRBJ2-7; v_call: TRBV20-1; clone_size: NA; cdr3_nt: TGCAGTGCTAGACACACCGGGATAACCTACGAGCAGTACTTC; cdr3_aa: CSARHTGITYEQYF
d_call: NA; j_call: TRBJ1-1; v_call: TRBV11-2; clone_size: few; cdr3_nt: TGTGCCAGCCGCTCGAACACTGAAGCTTTCTTT; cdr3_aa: CASRSNTEAFF
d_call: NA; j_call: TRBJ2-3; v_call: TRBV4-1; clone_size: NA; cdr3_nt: TGCGCCAGCAGCCAAAATATAGTCACAGATACGCAGTATTTT; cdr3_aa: CASSQNIVTDTQYF
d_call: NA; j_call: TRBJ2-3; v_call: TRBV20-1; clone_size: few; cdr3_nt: TGCAGTGGACCGGGACCTAGCACAGATACGCAGTATTTT; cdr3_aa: CSGPGPSTDTQYF
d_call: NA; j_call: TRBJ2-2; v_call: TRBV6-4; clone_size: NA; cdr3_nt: TGTGCCAGCAACCCTCGCCGGGAGAACACCGGGGAGCTGTTTTTT; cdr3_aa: CASNPRRENTGELFF
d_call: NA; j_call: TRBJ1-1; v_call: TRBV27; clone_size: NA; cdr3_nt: TGTGCCAGCAGTTTAGACGGTCGGGTCACTGAAGCTTTCTTT; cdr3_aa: CASSLDGRVTEAFF
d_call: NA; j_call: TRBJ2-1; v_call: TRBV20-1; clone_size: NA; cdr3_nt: TGCAGTGCTAGGACCGATCAAAACGTGCAGTTCTTC; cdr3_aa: CSARTDQNVQFF
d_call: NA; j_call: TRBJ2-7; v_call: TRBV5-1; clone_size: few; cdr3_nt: TGCGCCAGCAGCTCCTACGGGACAATCTCCTACGAGCAGTACTTC; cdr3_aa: CASSSYGTISYEQYF
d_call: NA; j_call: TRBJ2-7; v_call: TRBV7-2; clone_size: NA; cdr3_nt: TGTGCCAGCAGCTTCTACGGACAGCTTGATTCCTACGAGCAGTACTTC; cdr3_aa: CASSFYGQLDSYEQYF
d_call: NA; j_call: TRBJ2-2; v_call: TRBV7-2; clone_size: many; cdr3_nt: TGTGCCAGCAGCTTAGCACAGAACACCGGGGAGCTGTTTTTT; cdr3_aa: CASSLAQNTGELFF
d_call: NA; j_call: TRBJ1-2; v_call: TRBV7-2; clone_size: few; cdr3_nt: TGTGCCAGCAGCCTCGGGACTCCCGATTCGTTCTATGGCTACACCTTC; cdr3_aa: CASSLGTPDSFYGYTF
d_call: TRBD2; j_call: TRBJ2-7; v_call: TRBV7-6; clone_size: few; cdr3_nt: TGTGCCAGCAGCCCTGGGCTAGCGGGAGGTTACGAGCAGTACTTC; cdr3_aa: CASSPGLAGGYEQYF
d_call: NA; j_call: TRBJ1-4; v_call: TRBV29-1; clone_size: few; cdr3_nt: TGCAGCGTGACTGGAAGCCCTAATGAAAAACTGTTTTTT; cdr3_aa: CSVTGSPNEKLFF
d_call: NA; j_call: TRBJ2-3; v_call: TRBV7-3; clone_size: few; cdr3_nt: TGTGCCAGCAGCCCGGGTAGCTCCTCAGGCACAGATACGCAGTATTTT; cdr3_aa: CASSPGSSSGTDTQYF
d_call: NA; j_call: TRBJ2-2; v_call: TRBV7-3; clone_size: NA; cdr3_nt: TGTGCCAGCAGCCATTATGGCCAGGGCTTCAACACCGGGGAGCTGTTTTTT; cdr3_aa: CASSHYGQGFNTGELFF
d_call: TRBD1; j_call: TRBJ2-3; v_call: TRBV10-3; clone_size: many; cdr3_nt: TGTGCCATCAGTGGTTTTACAGGGGGAAGGATTACGCAGTATTTT; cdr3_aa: CAISGFTGGRITQYF
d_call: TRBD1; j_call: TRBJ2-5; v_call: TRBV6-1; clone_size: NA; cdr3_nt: TGTGCCAGCAGTTCACCCACGGGACAGGGACTCAACACTAGTCCACAAGAGACCCAGTACTTC; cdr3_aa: CASSSPTGQGLNTSPQETQYF
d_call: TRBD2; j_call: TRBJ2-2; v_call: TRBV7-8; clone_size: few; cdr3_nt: TGTGCCAACGGGCTAGCGGGAGTCCAAAACACCGGGGAGCTGTTTTTT; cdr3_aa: CANGLAGVQNTGELFF
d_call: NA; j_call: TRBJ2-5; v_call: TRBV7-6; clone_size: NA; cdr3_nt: TGTGCCAGCAGCTTGGGTAGTAGTCCTCAAGAGACCCAGTACTTC; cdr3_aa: CASSLGSSPQETQYF
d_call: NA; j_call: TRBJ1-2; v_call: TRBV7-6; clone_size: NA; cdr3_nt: TGTGCCAGCAGCTTTACAGGGCAGGGCTACACCTTC; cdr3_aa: CASSFTGQGYTF
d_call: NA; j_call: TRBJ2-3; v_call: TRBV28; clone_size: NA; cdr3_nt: TGTGCCAGCAGTTTACGGCGGACCCTCACAGATACGCAGTATTTT; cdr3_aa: CASSLRRTLTDTQYF
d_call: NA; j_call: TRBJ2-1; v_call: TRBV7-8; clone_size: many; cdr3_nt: TGTGCCAGCAGCTCGAGTCGGTATGAGCAGTTCTTC; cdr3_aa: CASSSSRYEQFF
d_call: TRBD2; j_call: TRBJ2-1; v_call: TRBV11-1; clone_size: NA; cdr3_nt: TGTGCCAGCAGCTTAAGAGGGAGGGCTCTGATCGATGAGCAGTTCTTC; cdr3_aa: CASSLRGRALIDEQFF
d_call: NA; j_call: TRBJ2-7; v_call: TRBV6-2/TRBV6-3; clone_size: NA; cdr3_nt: TGTGCCAGCACAGGGACCTCCTACGAGCAGTACTTC; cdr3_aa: CASTGTSYEQYF
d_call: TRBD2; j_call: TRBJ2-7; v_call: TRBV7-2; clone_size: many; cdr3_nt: TGTGCCAGCAGCTTAGGCGGGAGGGCCATAGAGTACGAGCAGTACTTC; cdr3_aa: CASSLGGRAIEYEQYF
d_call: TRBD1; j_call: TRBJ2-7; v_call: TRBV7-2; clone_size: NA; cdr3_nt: TGTGCCAGCAGCTTCCGGGACAGGGGGTACGAGCAGTACTTC; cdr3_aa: CASSFRDRGYEQYF
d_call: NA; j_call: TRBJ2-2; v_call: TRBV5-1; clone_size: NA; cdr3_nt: TGCGCCAGCAGCTCTGGACAGACCGCGTACACCGGGGAGCTGTTTTTT; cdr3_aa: CASSSGQTAYTGELFF